Below are 7 T cell receptor beta chains sequenced from a single sample in a study of blood T cell repertoires in COVID-19. Assay used: immunoSEQ multiplex PCR; TCRdb lists only in-frame clones, some missing. The sample has 110,000 to 150,000 clones; almost 90% are singletons. Sequences were obtained from peripheral blood. These receptors all stem from a man between 45 and 60 years old with active or convalescent COVID-19.

V is TRBV9 and J is TRBJ1-6; weak D call: TRBD1 (5 bases). This CDR3 has 14 amino acids. V was trimmed by 2 bases and J by 5 bases, leaving 8 bases between them. CDR1 is SGDLS and CDR2 is YYNGEE in the germline V gene. CDR3 DNA sequence: TGTGCCAGCAGCGTCGGGGGTAATAATTCACCCCTCCACTTT. Its protein product is CASSVGGNNSPLHF.

The chain carries TRBV28 and TRBJ2-3; 13 positions agree with TRBD2. Looked up from germline, CDR1 is MDHEN and CDR2 is SYDVKM. V lost 7 bases, J lost 4 bases, and 14 bases stayed unmatched. There are 18 residues in the CDR3. CDR3 DNA: TGTGCCAGCACCCACCGACATCAACTAGCGGGAGGGTCAGATACGCAGTATTTT. Amino acids: CASTHRHQLAGGSDTQYF.

The chain employs TRBV7-3 and TRBJ2-1; a possible D gene is TRBD1 (5 bases). Trimming stripped 5 bases from V and 1 base from J, with 18 bases between. The germline V gene encodes CDR1 SGHTA and CDR2 FQGTGA. The CDR3 loop spans 17 amino acids. This chain's CDR3 is CASSPQGGDGSYNEQFF. CDR3 sequence (DNA): TGTGCCAGCAGCCCCCAGGGCGGAGACGGATCCTACAATGAGCAGTTCTTC. Full variable domain (rest looked up from reference TRBV7-3 and TRBJ2-1): GAGVSQTPSNKVTEKGKYVELRCDPISGHTALYWYRQSLGQGPEFLIYFQGTGAADDSGLPNDRFFAVRPEGSVSTLKIQRTERGDSAVYLCASSPQGGDGSYNEQFFGPGTRLTVL.

J is TRBJ1-5 and V is TRBV18, with a weak D call TRBD1 (5 bases). Germline lookup yields CDR1 KGHSH and CDR2 LQKENI. CDR3 length equals 15 residues. Trimming took 3 bases from V and 4 from J, leaving 13 bases between them. The CDR3 here is CASSPSFGGNQPQHF. DNA of the CDR3: TGTGCCAGCTCACCTTCCTTCGGGGGGAATCAGCCCCAGCATTTT.

V is TRBV9 and J is TRBJ1-4, with D possibly being TRBD1 (5 bases). This CDR3 contains 14 residues. V was pared by 1 base and J by 8 bases, with 12 bases between. The germline V gene encodes CDR1 SGDLS and CDR2 YYNGEE. The CDR3 region is CASSVRAAGEKLFF. The CDR3, as DNA: TGTGCCAGCAGCGTACGCGCGGCAGGGGAAAAACTGTTTTTT.

Concerning this clone itself: Its ends do not fully match the called genes, so a read error is possible. The V gene is TRBV5-4, the J gene TRBJ2-5; tentatively, D is TRBD1 (5 bases). The CDR3 covers 17 residues. Germline loops: CDR1 SGHNT, CDR2 YYREEE (reference sequence). This CDR3 reads CASSLAAGISSQATQYF. CDR3 DNA: TGTGCCAGCAGCTTGGCCGCAGGGATTTCGAGTCAAGCGACCCAGTACTTC.

V gene TRBV25-1 combines with J gene TRBJ2-1; TRBD2 agrees at 13 bases. The germline V gene encodes CDR1 MGHDK and CDR2 SYGVNS. The J segment lost 15 bases and the V segment lost 8 bases, leaving 7 bases of the junction unmatched. The CDR3 has 12 residues. As DNA, the CDR3 is TGTGCCAGCCTGGGGACTAGCGGGAAAGGGTTCTTC. Amino acid sequence: CASLGTSGKGFF. Using reference TRBV25-1 and TRBJ2-1 for the parts outside the CDR3, the full variable domain is EADIYQTPRYLVIGTGKKITLECSQTMGHDKMYWYQQDPGMELHLIHYSYGVNSTEKGDLSSESTVSRIRTEHFPLTLESARPSHTSQYLCASLGTSGKGFFGPGTRLTVL.